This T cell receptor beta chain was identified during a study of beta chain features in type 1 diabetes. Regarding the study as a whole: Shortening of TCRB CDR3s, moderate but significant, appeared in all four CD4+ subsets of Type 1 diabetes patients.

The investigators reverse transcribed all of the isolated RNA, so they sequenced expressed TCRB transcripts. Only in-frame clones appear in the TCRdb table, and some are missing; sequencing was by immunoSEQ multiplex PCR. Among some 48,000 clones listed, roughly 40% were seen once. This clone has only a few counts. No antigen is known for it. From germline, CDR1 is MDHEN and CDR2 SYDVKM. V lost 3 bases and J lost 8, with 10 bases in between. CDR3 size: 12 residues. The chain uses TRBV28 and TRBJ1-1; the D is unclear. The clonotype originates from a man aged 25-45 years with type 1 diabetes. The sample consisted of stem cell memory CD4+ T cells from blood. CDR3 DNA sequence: TGTGCCAGCAGTTTGCCCCCCCAGGAAGCTTTCTTT. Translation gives CASSLPPQEAFF. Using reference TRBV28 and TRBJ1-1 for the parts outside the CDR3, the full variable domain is DVKVTQSSRYLVKRTGEKVFLECVQDMDHENMFWYRQDPGLGLRLIYFSYDVKMKEKGDIPEGYSVSREKKERFSLILESASTNQTSMYLCASSLPPQEAFFGQGTRLTVV.